The 5 T cell receptor beta chains reported below all come from one sample, sequenced in a study of blood T cells in healthy people across ages. Through a sample-barcoded 5' primer and a J-beta primer mix, a second PCR was run for roughly 6 to 12 cycles. MiXCR, run by TCRdb on the 5' RACE reads, gives a single entry per CDR3 protein. The sample has about 1.4 million distinct CDR3 sequences, roughly 60% seen once. Sequenced input: blood. The receptors originated from a man between 18 and 29 years old in good health.

This clonotype turned up a few times. The rearrangement joins TRBV11-2 to TRBJ1-6; no clear D gene. The CDR3 is made up of 11 amino acids. The V end was cut by 8 bases, the J end by 6 bases, with 5 bases between. Per the germline V gene, CDR1 is SGHAT and CDR2 is FQNNGV. The CDR3 loop is CASGPNSPLHF. Written as DNA, the CDR3 is TGTGCCAGCGGCCCTAATTCACCCCTCCACTTT.

The rearrangement links TRBV4-1 to TRBJ2-1, with D possibly called TRBD1 or TRBD2 (6 bases each). CDR1 and CDR2 from the germline V gene are MGHRA and YSYEKL. Trimming took 4 bases from V and 3 from J, leaving 19 bases between them. This CDR3 region has 17 residues. CDR3 residues: CASSPSRAGGLYNEQFF. Here the CDR3 DNA reads TGCGCCAGCAGCCCGTCGCGGGCCGGGGGCCTCTACAATGAGCAGTTCTTC.

This chain connects TRBV29-1 to TRBJ1-1; D is uncertain. The CDR3 is 12 amino acids. Trimming took off 4 bases at V and 1 base at J, with 7 bases between the two ends. CDR1 SQVTM and CDR2 ANQGSEA come from the germline V gene. The DNA for the CDR3 is TGCAGCGTTGGACTCGAGAACACTGAAGCTTTCTTT. Translating gives CSVGLENTEAFF.

This clonotype was seen a handful of times. The genes are TRBV5-1 and TRBJ2-1; 8 bases agree with TRBD2. The trim removed 4 bases at V and 8 bases at J, leaving 14 bases unmatched. The V gene's germline CDR1 is SGHRS and CDR2 YFSETQ. The CDR3 sequence is 16 residues long. CDR3 loop: CASSPLKAGVSHEQFF. For the CDR3, the DNA is TGCGCCAGCAGCCCCCTGAAAGCGGGGGTATCTCATGAGCAGTTCTTC.

The gene calls are TRBV10-3 and TRBJ2-1, with TRBD2 identical over 11 bases. J was trimmed by 5 bases and V by 7 bases; bases with no gene match: 4. CDR1 and CDR2 from the germline V gene are ENHRY and SYGVKD. CDR3 size: 14 residues. In DNA, the CDR3 is TGTGCCATCATGGGACTAGCGGATAACAATGAGCAGTTCTTC. Its translation is CAIMGLADNNEQFF.